This T cell receptor beta chain came from a study of blood T cell repertoires in COVID-19. Study as a whole: Spain, Italy and the United States supplied samples that represented acute and convalescent COVID-19. PBMCs, B-cell-depleted T cells, or T cells were the source of the cDNA or gDNA that made up the material.

Clones were read by immunoSEQ multiplex PCR, and TCRdb kept only the in-frame ones, dropping some. The sample carries around 160,000 clones, almost 90% recorded once. Trimming left V 6 bases short and J 0 bases short, with 11 bases between. Germline CDR1 and CDR2: LNHDA and SQIVND (reference sequence). CDR3 length: 14 residues. The chain joins TRBV19 to TRBJ1-1; no clear D. Sequencing was performed on peripheral blood. The TCR comes from a human donor in a cohort sampled during active COVID-19. Here the CDR3 reads CASSQVAMNTEAFF. CDR3 in DNA: TGTGCCAGTAGCCAGGTGGCTATGAACACTGAAGCTTTCTTT.